Below are 7 T cell receptor beta chains sequenced from a single sample in a study of beta chain features in type 1 diabetes. The sequenced template was cDNA made from the entire isolated RNA. The table came from immunoSEQ multiplex PCR; TCRdb's copy has only in-frame clones and leaves some out. The table lists about 180,000 clones, about 13% of them singletons, with 0.62% in the top ten. The specimen was central memory CD4+ T cells from blood. The receptors were sampled from a woman between 18 and 30 years old in good health.

This chain joins TRBV15 and TRBJ2-5; 8 bases map to TRBD2. CDR1 and CDR2 (germline): LNHNV, YYDKDF (reference sequence). With V trimmed by 1 base and J by 2 bases, 9 bases remained unmatched. The CDR3 loop spans 17 amino acids. The CDR3 spells CATSRAGLAGPQETQYF. DNA of the CDR3: TGTGCCACCAGCAGAGCCGGCCTAGCGGGCCCACAAGAGACCCAGTACTTC. Supplemented by reference TRBV15 and TRBJ2-5, the full variable domain reads DAMVIQNPRYQVTQFGKPVTLSCSQTLNHNVMYWYQQKSSQAPKLLFHYYDKDFNNEADTPDNFQSRRPNTSFCFLDIRSPGLGDTAMYLCATSRAGLAGPQETQYFGPGTRLLVL.

This clone appeared a few times. The V and J genes are TRBV11-1 and TRBJ2-3; D possibly corresponds to TRBD1 (6 bases). The V end was cut by 3 bases, the J end by 1 base, with 11 bases between. This CDR3 is 15 amino acids long. Germline V gene data show CDR1 as SGHAT and CDR2 as FQDESV (reference sequence). The chain's CDR3 is CASSLDSGGTDTQYF. The DNA for the CDR3 is TGTGCCAGCAGCTTGGACTCAGGGGGCACAGATACGCAGTATTTT.

The chain links TRBV10-3 to TRBJ2-3, with 13 bases lining up with TRBD2. Germline lookup yields CDR1 ENHRY and CDR2 SYGVKD. J gave up 3 bases and V 8 bases, and 5 bases lay outside the gene matches. The CDR3 contains 15 residues. The CDR3 loop is CAIRRTSGSTDTQYF. CDR3 sequence (DNA): TGTGCCATCCGCCGGACTAGCGGGAGTACAGATACGCAGTATTTT.

The rearrangement links TRBV9 to TRBJ2-3, with 8 bases identical to TRBD2. Germline V gene data show CDR1 as SGDLS and CDR2 as YYNGEE. This CDR3 spans 18 amino acids. J lost 0 bases, V lost 0 bases, and 9 bases had no gene match. Here the CDR3 DNA reads TGTGCCAGCAGCGTAGCTACGTCGGGAGGGATTAGCACAGATACGCAGTATTTT. Protein: CASSVATSGGISTDTQYF.

This clone was counted a few times. This chain links TRBV28 with TRBJ2-7, with 9 positions matching TRBD1. J was trimmed by 5 bases and V by 2 bases; bases with no gene match: 7. Germline-derived CDR1 and CDR2 are MDHEN and SYDVKM. This CDR3 is built from 15 residues. CDR3 residues: CASSLPGQGRHEQYF. As DNA, the CDR3 is TGTGCCAGCAGTTTACCCGGACAGGGGCGCCACGAGCAGTACTTC.

The chain recombines TRBV5-4 with TRBJ2-2; TRBD1 matches 7 bases. Germline CDR1 SGHNT, CDR2 YYREEE (reference sequence). The CDR3 extends over 15 amino acids. V shed 2 bases, J shed 2 bases, and the junction held 3 bases outside the gene matches. In DNA, the CDR3 is TGTGCCAGCAGCTTCGGACAGGTTAACACCGGGGAGCTGTTTTTT. This encodes CASSFGQVNTGELFF.

The chain uses TRBV7-3 and TRBJ2-3, with D possibly matching TRBD2 (6 bases). The CDR3 spans 14 residues. The germline gives CDR1 SGHTA, CDR2 FQGTGA. Trimming cost V 5 bases and J 1 base, with 10 bases left between them. Here the CDR3 reads CASSLASRTDTQYF. The CDR3 DNA follows: TGTGCCAGCAGCCTAGCGAGCCGCACAGATACGCAGTATTTT.